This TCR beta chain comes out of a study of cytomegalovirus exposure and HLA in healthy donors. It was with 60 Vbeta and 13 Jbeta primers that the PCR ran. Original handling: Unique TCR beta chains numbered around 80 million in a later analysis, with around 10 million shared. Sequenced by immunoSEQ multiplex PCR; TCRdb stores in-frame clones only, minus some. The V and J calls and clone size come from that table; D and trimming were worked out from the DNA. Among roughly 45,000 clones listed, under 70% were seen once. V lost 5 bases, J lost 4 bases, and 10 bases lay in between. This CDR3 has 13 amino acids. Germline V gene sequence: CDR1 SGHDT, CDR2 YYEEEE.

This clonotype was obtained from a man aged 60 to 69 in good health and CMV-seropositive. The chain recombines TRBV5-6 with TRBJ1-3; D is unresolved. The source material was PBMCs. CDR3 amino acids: CASSFARGNTIYF. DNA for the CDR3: TGTGCCAGCAGTTTTGCTAGGGGAAACACCATATATTTT.